This entry lists 20 T cell receptor beta chains sequenced from one sample in a study of blood T cell repertoires in COVID-19. Generated by immunoSEQ multiplex PCR, the TCRdb table keeps only in-frame clones and is missing some. The data contain tens of thousands of clones, over 70% of them singletons. The sample consisted of peripheral blood. These receptors came from a man aged 50 to 60 with active COVID-19.

The rearrangement joins TRBV28 to TRBJ2-4, with D perhaps TRBD1 (6 bases). Germline lookup yields CDR1 MDHEN and CDR2 SYDVKM. V shed 6 bases and J shed 5 bases, with 14 bases lying between them. The CDR3 runs 14 residues. The DNA for the CDR3 is TGTGCCAGCAGCCGCGCGACAGGAGAAAACATTCAGTACTTC. This gives the protein CASSRATGENIQYF. Supplemented by reference TRBV28 and TRBJ2-4, the full variable domain reads DVKVTQSSRYLVKRTGEKVFLECVQDMDHENMFWYRQDPGLGLRLIYFSYDVKMKEKGDIPEGYSVSREKKERFSLILESASTNQTSMYLCASSRATGENIQYFGAGTRLSVL.

The chain recombines TRBV7-3 with TRBJ2-5; 12 positions agree with TRBD2. The CDR3 has 16 amino acids. After removal of 5 bases from V and 4 bases from J, the junction contained 8 bases not matched to a gene. The germline V gene encodes CDR1 SGHTA and CDR2 FQGTGA. The CDR3 loop reads CASSRTSGLAGETQYF. CDR3 nucleotide sequence: TGTGCCAGCAGCCGTACGTCGGGACTAGCGGGAGAGACCCAGTACTTC.

This sequence joins TRBV7-9 and TRBJ2-7; 9 bases map to TRBD2. Trimming removed 4 bases from V and 4 bases from J; junction bases left unmatched: 14. There are 17 residues in the CDR3. The germline gives CDR1 SEHNR, CDR2 FQNEAQ (reference sequence). CDR3 nucleotide sequence: TGTGCCAGCAGCTCGCTACCCCTGGCTAGCGGGACTTACGAGCAGTACTTC. It is translated as CASSSLPLASGTYEQYF.

This chain joins TRBV19 and TRBJ2-7, with TRBD2 identical over 8 bases. This CDR3 comprises 14 residues. The trim removed 3 bases at V and 2 bases at J, leaving 3 bases unmatched. Germline lookup yields CDR1 LNHDA and CDR2 SQIVND (reference sequence). The CDR3 protein is CASSIGGGTYEQYF. CDR3 nucleotide sequence: TGTGCCAGTAGTATCGGGGGGGGGACCTACGAGCAGTACTTC.

The chain couples TRBV7-2 to TRBJ2-5, with D possibly TRBD2 on 6 matching bases. The CDR3 contains 16 residues. The germline V and J ends were trimmed by 2 bases and 5 bases, with 18 bases remaining between them. Germline assignment: CDR1 SGHTA and CDR2 FQGNSA. The CDR3 DNA sequence: TGTGCCAGCAGCTTACGAACCACCGGGGGTTTGGAGACCCAGTACTTC. Encoded protein: CASSLRTTGGLETQYF.

The rearrangement links TRBV6-5 to TRBJ2-5, with D hard to call. V was clipped by 8 bases and J by 2 bases, with 15 bases between them. The CDR3 runs 14 residues. Germline V lookup: CDR1 MNHEY, CDR2 SVGAGI. CDR3 nucleotides: TGTGCCAGCCTCGAGAGTCGGTATCAAGAGACCCAGTACTTC. Amino acid sequence: CASLESRYQETQYF.

The chain uses TRBV6-6 and TRBJ2-4; possible D gene TRBD2, 6 bases. The length of the CDR3 is 13 residues. From germline, CDR1 is MNHNY and CDR2 SVGAGI (reference sequence). Trimming stripped 2 bases from V and 9 bases from J, with 11 bases between. This chain's CDR3 is CASSYEVRGIQYF. The CDR3 DNA reads as TGTGCCAGCAGTTACGAGGTGCGGGGCATTCAGTACTTC.

The V and J genes are TRBV20-1 and TRBJ1-5, with D possibly being TRBD1 (6 bases). The CDR3 length is 13 residues. CDR1 and CDR2 from the germline V gene are DFQATT and SNEGSKA (reference sequence). V lost 3 bases to trimming and J lost 7 bases, with 13 bases between them. Here the CDR3 reads CSASGGTGQPQHF. The CDR3, as DNA: TGCAGTGCTAGTGGGGGCACAGGGCAGCCCCAGCATTTT.

This chain links TRBV20-1 with TRBJ2-3, with TRBD2 matching over 9 bases. Germline-derived CDR1 and CDR2 are DFQATT and SNEGSKA (reference sequence). The CDR3 contains 15 residues. Trimming cost V 3 bases and J 1 base; bases outside gene matches: 5. CDR3 nucleotides: TGCAGTGCTAGTCTAGCGGGAACAGGCACAGATACGCAGTATTTT. This gives the protein CSASLAGTGTDTQYF.

J is TRBJ2-3 and V is TRBV6-5; TRBD2 is a possible D gene (6 bases). This CDR3 is built from 12 residues. Trimming took off 8 bases at V and 0 bases at J, with 6 bases between the two ends. Germline lookup yields CDR1 MNHEY and CDR2 SVGAGI. CDR3 sequence (DNA): TGTGCCAGCGGGAGGAGCACAGATACGCAGTATTTT. Amino acids: CASGRSTDTQYF.

This chain uses TRBV28 with TRBJ2-5; 9 bases are a match to TRBD1. Losses at the gene ends were 6 bases for V and 2 bases for J; bases not matched to a gene: 4. The CDR3 is 14 amino acids. Germline values: CDR1 MDHEN, CDR2 SYDVKM. As DNA, the CDR3 is TGTGCCAGCAGACCCGGACAGGGGCAAGAGACCCAGTACTTC. This encodes CASRPGQGQETQYF. The whole variable domain, filled in from reference TRBV28 and TRBJ2-5, reads DVKVTQSSRYLVKRTGEKVFLECVQDMDHENMFWYRQDPGLGLRLIYFSYDVKMKEKGDIPEGYSVSREKKERFSLILESASTNQTSMYLCASRPGQGQETQYFGPGTRLLVL.

The gene calls are TRBV3-1 (or the pseudogene TRBV3-2) and TRBJ2-7, with TRBD1 identical over 7 bases. J lost 3 bases, V lost 1 base, and 6 bases had no gene match. CDR3 size: 15 residues. Germline CDR1 LGHDT, CDR2 YNNKEL (reference sequence). CDR3 residues: CASSQAGTDYYEQYF. The CDR3 coding sequence is TGTGCCAGCAGCCAAGCCGGGACAGACTACTACGAGCAGTACTTC.

This chain joins TRBV19 and TRBJ2-2; D uncertain. Deletions cut 6 bases from V and 3 bases from J, with 5 bases between. Germline V gene sequence: CDR1 LNHDA, CDR2 SQIVND (reference sequence). The length of the CDR3 is 12 residues. The CDR3 nucleotides are TGTGCCAGTAGGTTCGACACCGGGGAGCTGTTTTTT. Its translation is CASRFDTGELFF.

This chain's CDR3 is CASSHSRGDSPLHF. In DNA form, the CDR3 reads TGTGCCAGCAGCCACAGCAGGGGCGACTCACCCCTCCACTTT. The rearrangement links TRBV28 to TRBJ1-6, with a weak D call TRBD1 (6 bases). Trimming cost V 6 bases and J 10 bases, with 16 bases left between them. Per the germline V gene, CDR1 is MDHEN and CDR2 is SYDVKM. This CDR3 has 14 residues.

V is TRBV21-1 and J is TRBJ1-1; the table names TRBD1, a call not compared with the DNA. TRBV21-1 is shown as a pseudogene. The CDR3 length is 14 residues. CDR3 in amino acids: CASSRKTFYTEAFF. CDR3 in DNA: TGTGCCAGCAGCAGGAAGACATTCTACACTGAAGCTTTCTTT.

The rearrangement uses TRBV18 and TRBJ1-1; possibly TRBD1 for D (6 bases). Trimming stripped 0 bases from V and 1 base from J, with 6 bases between. Germline CDR1 is KGHSH and CDR2 is LQKENI. CDR3 length equals 14 residues. CDR3 in amino acids: CASSPPGQNTEAFF. CDR3 DNA sequence: TGTGCCAGCTCACCACCGGGACAGAACACTGAAGCTTTCTTT.

The chain employs TRBV4-3 and TRBJ2-1, with D possibly TRBD1 on 6 matching bases. The V gene's germline CDR1 is LGHNA and CDR2 YSLEER. This CDR3 contains 18 residues. The ends were cut back, 0 bases at V and 1 base at J, with 16 bases in the middle. The CDR3: CASSQDQNAGASYNEQFF. The CDR3 DNA reads TGCGCCAGCAGCCAAGATCAAAACGCAGGGGCTTCCTACAATGAGCAGTTCTTC.

This clone was counted between two and nine times. The CDR3 DNA is TGCGCCAGCAGCTTGGGGGAACTACAGGGTAGGAGCACTGAAGCTTTCTTT. Protein product: CASSLGELQGRSTEAFF. The rearrangement joins TRBV5-1 to TRBJ1-1, with D perhaps TRBD1 (6 bases). Germline CDR1 SGHRS, CDR2 YFSETQ. V dropped 0 bases and J dropped 4 bases, with 19 bases sitting between them. CDR3 length equals 17 residues.

The chain has TRBV29-1 and TRBJ1-2; the match to TRBD1 covers 7 bases. The ends lost 4 bases at V and 8 bases at J; junction bases unmatched: 4. The germline V gene has CDR1 SQVTM and CDR2 ANQGSEA. The CDR3 is 11 residues long. Here the CDR3 reads CSVGQGDGYTF. CDR3 in DNA: TGCAGCGTTGGGCAGGGGGACGGCTACACCTTC.

The chain carries TRBV10-3 and TRBJ1-5; perhaps TRBD1 as D (5 bases). V was cut by 5 bases and J by 3 bases, with 11 bases left in between. This CDR3 has 14 residues. Germline V gene data show CDR1 as ENHRY and CDR2 as SYGVKD. The CDR3 loop is CAISNGQPNQPQHF. The CDR3 DNA reads as TGTGCCATCAGTAACGGACAACCCAATCAGCCCCAGCATTTT.